This T cell receptor beta chain was obtained from a study of response to subunit inactivated influenza vaccine. Per the germline V gene, CDR1 is MNHEY and CDR2 is SMNVEV (reference sequence). This CDR3 has 18 residues. Trimming cost V 1 base and J 5 bases; bases outside gene matches: 10. One entry per CDR3 protein results from TCRdb running MiXCR on the RT-PCR reads. The repertoire has roughly 160,000 distinct CDR3 sequences, 9.5% to 12% of them found once; the top ten carry roughly a third. Regarding this clonotype: Its specificity is not known.

Whole-study results and caveats: The authors offered the suggestion that each seasonal influenza vaccination recruits few new T cells.

This sequence joins TRBV27 and TRBJ2-7, with TRBD2 matching 14 bases. The sample here was CD8+ T cells sorted from PBMCs, taken 23 to 25 months after vaccination. The receptor was derived from a man aged 50-75 years who received an inactivated influenza vaccine. This CDR3 reads CASSLLSGLAGVEDEQYF. CDR3 nucleotides: TGTGCCAGCAGTTTATTGTCGGGACTAGCGGGAGTGGAGGACGAGCAGTACTTC.